Given below is one TCR beta chain in context. These data belong to a study of control samples from healthy donors and cancer patients. CDR3 length: 13 amino acids. V lost 5 bases, J lost 0 bases, and 10 bases lay in between. In germline, CDR1 is SQVTM, CDR2 ANQGSEA. Clones were read by immunoSEQ multiplex PCR, and TCRdb kept only the in-frame ones, dropping some. This sample has 150,000 or so clones, with about 91% found just once. This chain links TRBV29-1 with TRBJ1-1; no definite D call. This receptor was obtained from a woman aged 25 to 39 in good health. The sequenced material came from blood. CDR3 coding DNA: TGCAGCGTTCGGGCCAGCATGAACACTGAAGCTTTCTTT. Translated, it gives CSVRASMNTEAFF.